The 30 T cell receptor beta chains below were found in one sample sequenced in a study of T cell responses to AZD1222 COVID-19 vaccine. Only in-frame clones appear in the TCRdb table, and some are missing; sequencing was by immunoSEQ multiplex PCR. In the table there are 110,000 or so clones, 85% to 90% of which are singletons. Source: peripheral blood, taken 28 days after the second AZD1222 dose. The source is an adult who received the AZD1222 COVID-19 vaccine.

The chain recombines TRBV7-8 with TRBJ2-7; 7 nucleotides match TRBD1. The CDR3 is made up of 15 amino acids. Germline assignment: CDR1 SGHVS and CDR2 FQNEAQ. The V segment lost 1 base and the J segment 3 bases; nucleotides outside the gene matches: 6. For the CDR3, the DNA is TGTGCCAGCAGCTTAGGTGTGAACAGGGGCTACGAGCAGTACTTC. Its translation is CASSLGVNRGYEQYF. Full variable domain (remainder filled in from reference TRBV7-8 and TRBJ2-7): GAGVSQSPRYKVAKRGQDVALRCDPISGHVSLFWYQQALGQGPEFLTYFQNEAQLDKSGLPSDRFFAERPEGSVSTLKIQRTQQEDSAVYLCASSLGVNRGYEQYFGPGTRLTVT.

CDR3 nucleotides: TGTGCCATCGATGGGACTAGCGGGTTAGGGGACGAGCAGTACTTC. Protein: CAIDGTSGLGDEQYF. The rearrangement uses TRBV10-3 and TRBJ2-7; the match to TRBD2 covers 12 bases. V lost 8 bases and J lost 5; bases outside the gene matches: 10. The CDR3 extends over 15 amino acids. The germline CDR1 and CDR2 sequences are ENHRY and SYGVKD.

CDR3 region: CASSPIQRWETQYF. The CDR3 bases are TGTGCCAGTAGTCCGATACAGCGATGGGAGACCCAGTACTTC. The chain carries TRBV19 and TRBJ2-5; D call uncertain. Deletions cut 5 bases from V and 5 bases from J, with 15 bases between. In germline, CDR1 is LNHDA, CDR2 SQIVND (reference sequence). There are 14 residues in the CDR3.

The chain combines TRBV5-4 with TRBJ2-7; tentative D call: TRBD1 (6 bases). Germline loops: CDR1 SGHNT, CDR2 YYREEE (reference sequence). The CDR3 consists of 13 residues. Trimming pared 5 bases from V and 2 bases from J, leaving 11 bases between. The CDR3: CASSSQGTYEQYF. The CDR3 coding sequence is TGTGCCAGCAGTTCTCAGGGGACCTACGAGCAGTACTTC. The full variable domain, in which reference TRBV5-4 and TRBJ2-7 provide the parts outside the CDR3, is ETGVTQSPTHLIKTRGQQVTLRCSSQSGHNTVSWYQQALGQGPQFIFQYYREEENGRGNFPPRFSGLQFPNYSSELNVNALELDDSALYLCASSSQGTYEQYFGPGTRLTVT.

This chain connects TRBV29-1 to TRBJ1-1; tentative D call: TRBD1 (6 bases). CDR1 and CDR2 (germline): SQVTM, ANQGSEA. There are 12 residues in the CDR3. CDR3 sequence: CSTAQGNTEAFF. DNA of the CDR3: TGCTCGACTGCACAGGGGAACACTGAAGCTTTCTTT.

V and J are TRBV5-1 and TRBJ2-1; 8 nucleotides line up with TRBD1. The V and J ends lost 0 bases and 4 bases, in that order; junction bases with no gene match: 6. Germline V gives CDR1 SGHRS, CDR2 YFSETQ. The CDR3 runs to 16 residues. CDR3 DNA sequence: TGCGCCAGCAGCTTGGTCTCCGGGACAGGATACAATGAGCAGTTCTTC. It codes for CASSLVSGTGYNEQFF.

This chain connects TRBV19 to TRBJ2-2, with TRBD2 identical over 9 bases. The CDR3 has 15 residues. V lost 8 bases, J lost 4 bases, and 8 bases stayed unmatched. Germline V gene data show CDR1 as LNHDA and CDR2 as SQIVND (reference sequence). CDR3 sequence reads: CASSAGLAATGELFF. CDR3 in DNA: TGTGCCAGTTCTGCGGGACTAGCAGCCACCGGGGAGCTGTTTTTT. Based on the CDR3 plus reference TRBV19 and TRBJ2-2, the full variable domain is DGGITQSPKYLFRKEGQNVTLSCEQNLNHDAMYWYRQDPGQGLRLIYYSQIVNDFQKGDIAEGYSVSREKKESFPLTVTSAQKNPTAFYLCASSAGLAATGELFFGEGSRLTVL.

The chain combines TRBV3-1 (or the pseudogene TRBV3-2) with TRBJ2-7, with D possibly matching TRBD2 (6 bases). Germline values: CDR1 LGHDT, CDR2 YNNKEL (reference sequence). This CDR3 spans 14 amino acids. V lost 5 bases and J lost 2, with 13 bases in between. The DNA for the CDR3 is TGTGCCAGCAGCTTCGGGAGCGGGCCCTACGAGCAGTACTTC. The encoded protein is CASSFGSGPYEQYF.

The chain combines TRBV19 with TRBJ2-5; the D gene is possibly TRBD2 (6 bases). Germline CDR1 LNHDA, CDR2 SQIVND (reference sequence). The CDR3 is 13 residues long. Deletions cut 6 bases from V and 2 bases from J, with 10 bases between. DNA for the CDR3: TGTGCCAGTAGGGACTACCCTCAAGAGACCCAGTACTTC. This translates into CASRDYPQETQYF.

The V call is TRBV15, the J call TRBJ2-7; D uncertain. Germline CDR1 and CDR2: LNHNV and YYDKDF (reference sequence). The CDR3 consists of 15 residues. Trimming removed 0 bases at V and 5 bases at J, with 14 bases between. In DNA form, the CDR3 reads TGTGCCACCAGCAGAGATGACGGCTCGGTTGACGAGCAGTACTTC. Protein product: CATSRDDGSVDEQYF.

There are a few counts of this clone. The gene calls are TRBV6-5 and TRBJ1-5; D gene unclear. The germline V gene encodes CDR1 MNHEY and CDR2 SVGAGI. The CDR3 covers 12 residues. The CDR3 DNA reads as TGTGCGGTGGCGGATAGCAATCAGCCCCAGCATTTT. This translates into CAVADSNQPQHF.

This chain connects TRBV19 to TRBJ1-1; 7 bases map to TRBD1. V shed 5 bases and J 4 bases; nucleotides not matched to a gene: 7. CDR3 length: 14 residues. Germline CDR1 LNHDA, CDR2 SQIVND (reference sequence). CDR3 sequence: CASSAYPGGTEAFF. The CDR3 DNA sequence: TGTGCCAGTAGTGCTTACCCAGGGGGCACTGAAGCTTTCTTT.

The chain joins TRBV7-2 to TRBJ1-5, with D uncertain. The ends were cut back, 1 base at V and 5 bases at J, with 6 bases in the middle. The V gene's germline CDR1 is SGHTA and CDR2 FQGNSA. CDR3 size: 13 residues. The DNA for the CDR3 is TGTGCCAGCAGCTTAGTCCAGTATCAGCCCCAGCATTTT. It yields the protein CASSLVQYQPQHF.

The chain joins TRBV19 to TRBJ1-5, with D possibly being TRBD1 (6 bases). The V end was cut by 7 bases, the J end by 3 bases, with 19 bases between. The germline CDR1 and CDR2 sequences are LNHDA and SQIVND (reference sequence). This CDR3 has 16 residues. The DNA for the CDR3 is TGTGCCAGTAATCCAACAGGGCGGGGGTACAATCAGCCCCAGCATTTT. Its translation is CASNPTGRGYNQPQHF. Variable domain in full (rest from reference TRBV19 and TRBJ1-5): DGGITQSPKYLFRKEGQNVTLSCEQNLNHDAMYWYRQDPGQGLRLIYYSQIVNDFQKGDIAEGYSVSREKKESFPLTVTSAQKNPTAFYLCASNPTGRGYNQPQHFGDGTRLSIL.

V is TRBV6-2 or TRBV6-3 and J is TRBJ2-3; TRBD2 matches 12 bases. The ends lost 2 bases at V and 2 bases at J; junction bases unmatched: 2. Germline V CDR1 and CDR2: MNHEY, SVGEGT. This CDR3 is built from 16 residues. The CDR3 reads CASSYTSGRITDTQYF. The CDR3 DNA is TGTGCCAGCAGTTACACTAGCGGGAGGATCACAGATACGCAGTATTTT.

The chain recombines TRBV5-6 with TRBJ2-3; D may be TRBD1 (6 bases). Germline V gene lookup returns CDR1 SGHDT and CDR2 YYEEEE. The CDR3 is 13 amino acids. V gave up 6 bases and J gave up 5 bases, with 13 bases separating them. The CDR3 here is CASILLGGDTQYF. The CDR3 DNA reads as TGTGCCAGCATCCTGTTAGGGGGAGATACGCAGTATTTT.

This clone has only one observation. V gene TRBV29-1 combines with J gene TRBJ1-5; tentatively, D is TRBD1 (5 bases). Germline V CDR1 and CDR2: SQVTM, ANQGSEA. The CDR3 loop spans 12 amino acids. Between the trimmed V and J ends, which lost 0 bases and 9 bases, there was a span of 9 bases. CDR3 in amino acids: CSVEDLGGPQHF. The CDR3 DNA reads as TGCAGCGTTGAAGATCTGGGGGGGCCCCAGCATTTT.

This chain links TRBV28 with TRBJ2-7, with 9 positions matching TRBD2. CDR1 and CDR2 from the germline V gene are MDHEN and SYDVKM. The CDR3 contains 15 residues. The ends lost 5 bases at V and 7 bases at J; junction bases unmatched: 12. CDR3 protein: CASSPTTSGEREQYF. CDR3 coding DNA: TGTGCCAGCAGTCCCACGACTAGCGGAGAAAGGGAGCAGTACTTC.

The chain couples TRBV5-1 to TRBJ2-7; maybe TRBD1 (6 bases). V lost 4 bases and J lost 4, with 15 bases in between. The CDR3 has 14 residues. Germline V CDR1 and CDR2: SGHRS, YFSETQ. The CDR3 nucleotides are TGCGCCAGCAGCCTCCGGGACATGGGTTACGAGCAGTACTTC. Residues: CASSLRDMGYEQYF.

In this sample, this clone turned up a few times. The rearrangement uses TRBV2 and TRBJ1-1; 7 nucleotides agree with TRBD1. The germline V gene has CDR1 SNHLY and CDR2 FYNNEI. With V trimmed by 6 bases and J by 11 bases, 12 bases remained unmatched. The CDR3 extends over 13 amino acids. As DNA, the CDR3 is TGTGCCAGCAGAGCAAATTCACAGGGGCCCGCTTTCTTT. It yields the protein CASRANSQGPAFF. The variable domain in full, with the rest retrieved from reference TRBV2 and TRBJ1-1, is EPEVTQTPSHQVTQMGQEVILRCVPISNHLYFYWYRQILGQKVEFLVSFYNNEISEKSEIFDDQFSVERPDGSNFTLKIRSTKLEDSAMYFCASRANSQGPAFFGQGTRLTVV.

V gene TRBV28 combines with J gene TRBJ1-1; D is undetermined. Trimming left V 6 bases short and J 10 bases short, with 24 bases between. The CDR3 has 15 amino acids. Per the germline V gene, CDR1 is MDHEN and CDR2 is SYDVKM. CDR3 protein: CASRLSLLGSLRAFF. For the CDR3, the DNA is TGTGCCAGCAGACTATCCCTGCTCGGATCCCTCCGAGCTTTCTTT.

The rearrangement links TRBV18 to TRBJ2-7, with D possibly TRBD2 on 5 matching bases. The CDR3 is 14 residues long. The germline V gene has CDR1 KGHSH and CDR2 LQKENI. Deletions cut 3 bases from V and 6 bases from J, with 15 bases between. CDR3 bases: TGTGCCAGCTCACCCCGGGATCTGCTACTCGAGCAGTACTTC. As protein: CASSPRDLLLEQYF.

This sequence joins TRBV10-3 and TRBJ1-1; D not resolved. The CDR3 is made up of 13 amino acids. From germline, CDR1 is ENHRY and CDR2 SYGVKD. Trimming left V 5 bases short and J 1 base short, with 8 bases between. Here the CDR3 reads CAISSQANTEAFF. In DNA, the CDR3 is TGTGCCATCAGTAGTCAGGCGAACACTGAAGCTTTCTTT.

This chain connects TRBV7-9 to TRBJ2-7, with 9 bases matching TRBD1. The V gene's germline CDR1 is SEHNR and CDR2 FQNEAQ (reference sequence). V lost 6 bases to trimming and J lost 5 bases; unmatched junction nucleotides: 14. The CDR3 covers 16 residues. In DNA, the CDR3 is TGTGCCAGCAGTATAGCGACAGGGGGTCGGTCGCACGAGCAGTACTTC. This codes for CASSIATGGRSHEQYF.

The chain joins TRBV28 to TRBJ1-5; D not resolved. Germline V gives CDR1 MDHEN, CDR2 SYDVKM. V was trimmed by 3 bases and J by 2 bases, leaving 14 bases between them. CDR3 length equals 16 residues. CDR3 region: CASSFHAAEGNQPQHF. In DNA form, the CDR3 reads TGTGCCAGCAGTTTCCACGCGGCCGAGGGCAATCAGCCCCAGCATTTT. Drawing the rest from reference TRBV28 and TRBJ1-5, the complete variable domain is DVKVTQSSRYLVKRTGEKVFLECVQDMDHENMFWYRQDPGLGLRLIYFSYDVKMKEKGDIPEGYSVSREKKERFSLILESASTNQTSMYLCASSFHAAEGNQPQHFGDGTRLSIL.

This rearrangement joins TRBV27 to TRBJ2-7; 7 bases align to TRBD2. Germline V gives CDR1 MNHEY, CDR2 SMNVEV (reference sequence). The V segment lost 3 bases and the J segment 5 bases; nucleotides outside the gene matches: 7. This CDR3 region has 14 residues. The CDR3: CASSFLTGGNEQYF. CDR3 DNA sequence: TGTGCCAGCAGTTTCCTCACGGGAGGAAACGAGCAGTACTTC.

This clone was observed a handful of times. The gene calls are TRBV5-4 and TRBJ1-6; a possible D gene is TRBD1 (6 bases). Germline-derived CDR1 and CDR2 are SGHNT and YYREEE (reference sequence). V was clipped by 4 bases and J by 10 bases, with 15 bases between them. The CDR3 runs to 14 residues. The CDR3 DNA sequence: TGTGCCAGCAGCCTTGGGGGGGCAAGGTCACCCCTCCACTTT. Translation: CASSLGGARSPLHF.

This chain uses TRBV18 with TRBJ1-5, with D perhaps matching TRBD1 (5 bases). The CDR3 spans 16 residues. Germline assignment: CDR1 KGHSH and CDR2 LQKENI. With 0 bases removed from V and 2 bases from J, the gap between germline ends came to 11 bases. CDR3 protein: CASSPPQGTGNQPQHF. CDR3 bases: TGTGCCAGCTCACCACCTCAGGGTACGGGCAATCAGCCCCAGCATTTT.

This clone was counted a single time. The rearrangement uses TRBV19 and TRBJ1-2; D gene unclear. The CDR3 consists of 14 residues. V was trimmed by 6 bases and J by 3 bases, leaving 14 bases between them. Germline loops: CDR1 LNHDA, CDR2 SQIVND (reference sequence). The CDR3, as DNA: TGTGCCAGTAGCCTGTTCGGGCAGGACTATGGCTACACCTTC. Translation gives CASSLFGQDYGYTF.

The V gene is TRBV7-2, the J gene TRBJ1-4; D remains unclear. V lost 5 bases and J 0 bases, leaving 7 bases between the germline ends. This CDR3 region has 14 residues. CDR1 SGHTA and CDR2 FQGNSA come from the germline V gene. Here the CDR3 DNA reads TGTGCCAGCAGCCGCACTTCAACTAATGAAAAACTGTTTTTT. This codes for CASSRTSTNEKLFF. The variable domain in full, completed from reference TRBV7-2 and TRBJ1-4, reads GAGVSQSPSNKVTEKGKDVELRCDPISGHTALYWYRQSLGQGLEFLIYFQGNSAPDKSGLPSDRFSAERTGGSVSTLTIQRTQQEDSAVYLCASSRTSTNEKLFFGSGTQLSVL.